This paragraph reports one TCR beta chain. Looked up from germline, CDR1 is SGHAT and CDR2 is FQNNGV. The ends were cut back, 3 bases at V and 8 bases at J, with 16 bases in the middle. The CDR3 runs 15 residues. This sample is drawn from a study of control samples from healthy donors and cancer patients. Repertoires were generated with immunoSEQ multiplex PCR, while TCRdb's copy carries only in-frame clones and drops some. The sample shows 35,000 to 50,000 clones, over 75% of them seen only once. The specimen sequenced was PBMCs. The rearrangement links TRBV11-2 to TRBJ1-4; weak D call: TRBD1 (6 bases). This clonotype was sampled from a woman between 55 and 75 years old with lung cancer. The DNA of the CDR3 is TGTGCCAGCAGCTTCGACGCCCAGGGGAAAGAAAAACTGTTTTTT. Its protein is CASSFDAQGKEKLFF.